This record looks at one T cell receptor (beta chain) sequence and its context. This clonotype showed up many times. Its antigen specificity is not known. No qualities accompany the bases; no much larger clone lies one base away. CDR1 and CDR2, looked up from the germline V gene (reference sequence), are SGHNT and YYREEE. Counted from cysteine to phenylalanine, this CDR3 has 20 amino acids. Just the 60-base CDR3 DNA is kept, in frame starting at base 1. V and J are trimmed by 3 bases and 3 bases, and the gene matches miss 23 bases of the junction. This sample was included in a study of identical twins (dated by TCRdb to the mid-2010s). With regard to the full study: The study deep-sequenced TCR alpha and beta repertoires from monozygotic twins, unrelated adults of various ages and cord blood to test whether fetal clonotypes persist. To rule out contamination, the twin experiments were replicated at different times with different library preparation protocols.

Every donor was a healthy Caucasian. Miltenyi CD45RO+ enrichment and human naive T-cell isolation kits were used to isolate memory (CD45RO+) and naive T cells from PBMC. On the study overall, not on this receptor specifically: Abundant cord blood beta clonotypes had fewer insertions, young adult naive repertoires showed a similar but weaker trend, and memory repertoires showed no such trend. Excess twin sharing in beta out-of-frame sequences was weaker because fewer shared sequences lowered the signal-to-noise ratio. Out-of-frame TCR alpha sharing in monozygotic twins was systematically underestimated by recombination models, whereas sharing between unrelated individuals was in agreement with the recombination models. Because the same donors could not be followed over many years, the conclusions relied on cross-sectional statistical analysis. Zero-insertion analyses could be partly confounded by invariant T cells such as MAIT and iNKT, although diverse VJ usage argued against such confounding for most clonotypes. Compared with coincidental sharing between unrelated individuals, out-of-frame TCR alpha sequences shared between twins showed an excess of sequences with low generation probability.

Library preparation employed 5' RACE. The sample was run on an Illumina HiSeq 2000. Template switching added a universal primer binding site, and the final cDNA carried a unique molecular identifier that allowed TCR cDNA molecules to be counted accurately. Specific primers in the conserved constant-segment region were used to synthesize first-strand cDNA for TCR alpha and beta chains. To control for contamination, each cDNA library was double barcoded with a SMART-Mk sample barcode plus Illumina barcodes. Two successive PCR steps introduced TruSeq adapter sequences along with Illumina sample barcodes. Sequencing of the TCR alpha and beta cDNA libraries was done on the Illumina HiSeq platform using custom primers. The original pipeline was this. MiGEC was used to process raw reads and extract unique molecular identifiers, and MiXCR was used to find CDR3 positions. Recombination models were inferred per individual with the repgenHMM and IGoR tools using an EM algorithm. The tcR package in R was used for shared clonotype analysis, with sharing normalized by the product of cloneset sizes. To study raw recombination free of thymic and clonal selection effects, out-of-frame nonproductive sequences were analyzed. TCRdb's own reprocessing of the public reads used fastp at Q25 and MiXCR and kept productive beta chains. For every CDR3 protein sequence, its rows merge into one entry that carries the most common genes and DNA. Here the V and J calls rest on TCRdb's processing, not on the authors' analysis. In all, the sample holds about 150,000 distinct CDR3 sequences, and 3% to 4.5% of those were seen once. The leading ten clones occupy about 7.8% of the sample.

The clonotype comes from a man younger than 35 in good health. Sequenced material: memory T cells sorted from blood. Taken with the paper, the label for cell subset or site translates to: CD45RO+ enriched T cells. The chain is made from TRBV5-4 and TRBJ2-7; 8 junctional bases match TRBD2. The CDR3 protein is CASSSNPPGGVYDGYYEQYF. The sequence in DNA is TGTGCCAGCAGCTCAAACCCCCCGGGGGGGGTCTACGACGGCTACTACGAGCAGTACTTC.